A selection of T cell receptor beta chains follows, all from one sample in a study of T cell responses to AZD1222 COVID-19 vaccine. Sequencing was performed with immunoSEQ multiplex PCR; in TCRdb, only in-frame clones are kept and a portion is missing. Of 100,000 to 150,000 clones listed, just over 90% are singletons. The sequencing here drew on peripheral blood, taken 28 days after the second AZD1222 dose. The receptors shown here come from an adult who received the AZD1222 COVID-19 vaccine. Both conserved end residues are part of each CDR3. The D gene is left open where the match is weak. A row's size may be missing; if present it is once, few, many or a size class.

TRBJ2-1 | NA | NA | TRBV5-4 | TGTGCCAGCAGCTTGACCCCGAATTCCTACAATGAGCAGTTCTTC | CASSLTPNSYNEQFF
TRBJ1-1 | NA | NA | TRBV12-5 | TGTGCTAGTGGGGCACCCTTGAACACTGAAGCTTTCTTT | CASGAPLNTEAFF
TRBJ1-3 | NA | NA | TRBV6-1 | TGTGCCAGCAGTGAGACCCTCTCTGGAAACACCATATATTTT | CASSETLSGNTIYF
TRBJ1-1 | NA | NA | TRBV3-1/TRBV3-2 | TGTGCCAGCAGCCAAGGGCTCTATTCTTTCTTT | CASSQGLYSFF
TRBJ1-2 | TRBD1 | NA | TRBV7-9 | TGTGCCAGCAGCCAAAAATCAAGAACACCGGGACAGGGACATGGCTACACCTTC | CASSQKSRTPGQGHGYTF
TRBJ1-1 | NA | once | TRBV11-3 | TGTGCCAGCAGCTTTGCGCCAAACACTGAAGCTTTCTTT | CASSFAPNTEAFF
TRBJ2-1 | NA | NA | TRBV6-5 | TGTGCCAGCACGACTGGCCCCTACAATGAGCAGTTCTTC | CASTTGPYNEQFF
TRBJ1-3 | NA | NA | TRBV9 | TGTGCCAGCAGCGTTTTTAGCGGTGGAAACACCATATATTTT | CASSVFSGGNTIYF
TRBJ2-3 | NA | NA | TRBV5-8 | TGTGCCAGCAGCTCCACCTTCGGCACAGATACGCAGTATTTT | CASSSTFGTDTQYF
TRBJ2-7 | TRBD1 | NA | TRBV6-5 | TGTGCCAGCAGTTACTCCGGGACAGCCGTTGGGAACGAGCAGTACTTC | CASSYSGTAVGNEQYF
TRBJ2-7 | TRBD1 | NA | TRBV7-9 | TGTGCCAGCAGCTTTCAGGGGGCGCGTTCCTACGAGCAGTACTTC | CASSFQGARSYEQYF
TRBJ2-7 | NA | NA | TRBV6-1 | TGTGCCAGCAGTGAACCTGTCGTAGGGGGCTACGAGCAGTACTTC | CASSEPVVGGYEQYF
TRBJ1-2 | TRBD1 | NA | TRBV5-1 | TGCGCCAGCAGCCGCGAACAGGGGGGCTATGGCTACACCTTC | CASSREQGGYGYTF
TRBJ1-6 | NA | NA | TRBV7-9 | TGTGCCAGCAGCTCTCCCGGGGGGTTAGATTCACCCCTCCACTTT | CASSSPGGLDSPLHF
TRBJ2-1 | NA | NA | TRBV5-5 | TGTGCCAGCAGCTTGGCAGGTGGGGCAAGGTCGATCAAAGAGCAGTTCTTC | CASSLAGGARSIKEQFF
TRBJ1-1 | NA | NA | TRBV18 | TGTGCCAGCTCACCTCGGAGGATTCTGGTGAACACTGAAGCTTTCTTT | CASSPRRILVNTEAFF
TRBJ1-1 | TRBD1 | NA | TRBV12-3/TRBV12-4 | TGTGCCAGCAGTTTTGACAGGGGCGCTGAAGCTTTCTTT | CASSFDRGAEAFF
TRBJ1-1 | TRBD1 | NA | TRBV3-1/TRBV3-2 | TGTGCCAGCAGCAAGGGGGCTCGGGGTGAAGCTTTCTTT | CASSKGARGEAFF
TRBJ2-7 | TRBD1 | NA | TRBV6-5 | TGTGCCAGCAGCCCGAGACCGGGACAGGGTCGCGAGCAGTACTTC | CASSPRPGQGREQYF
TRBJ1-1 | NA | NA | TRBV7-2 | TGTGCCCTACGACAGGTACGGGTCACTGAAGCTTTCTTT | CALRQVRVTEAFF
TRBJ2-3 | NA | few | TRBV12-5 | TGTGCTAGTGGTTTGACAAGGTCGAGAACGCAGTATTTT | CASGLTRSRTQYF
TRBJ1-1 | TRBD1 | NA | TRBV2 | TGTGCCAGCAGAAGACAGGGGTCCGGCACTGAAGCTTTCTTT | CASRRQGSGTEAFF
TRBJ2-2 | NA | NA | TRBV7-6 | TGTGCCAGCAGCTTAGTAGCGGAACCTGACACCGGGGAGCTGTTTTTT | CASSLVAEPDTGELFF
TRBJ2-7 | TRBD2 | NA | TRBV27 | TGTGCCAGCAGTTTCGGACCGGGAGGGACCCACCACGAGCAGTACTTC | CASSFGPGGTHHEQYF
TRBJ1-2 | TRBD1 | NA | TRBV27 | TGTGCCAGCAGTTTATTGCAGACACAGGGGTTATCTGGCTACACCTTC | CASSLLQTQGLSGYTF
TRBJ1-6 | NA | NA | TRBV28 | TGTGCCAGCAGTTTGCCAGGATTCAAATACGATTCACCCCTCCACTTT | CASSLPGFKYDSPLHF
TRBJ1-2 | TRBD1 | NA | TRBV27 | TGTGCCAGCAGCCCGGACAGGGTGGGGGGCTACACCTTC | CASSPDRVGGYTF
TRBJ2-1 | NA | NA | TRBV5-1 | TGCGCCACCAGGCAGGACTATTACAATGAGCAGTTCTTC | CATRQDYYNEQFF
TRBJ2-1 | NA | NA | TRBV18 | TGTGCCAGCTCCAACTCCTACAATGAGCAGTTCTTC | CASSNSYNEQFF
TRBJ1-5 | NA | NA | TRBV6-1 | TGTGCCAGCAGTGAAGTTTGGGGGAATCAGCCCCAGCATTTT | CASSEVWGNQPQHF
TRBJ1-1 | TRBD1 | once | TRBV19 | TGTGCCAGTAGTAAGGGGGCCTTCAGGTCCGCTGCTATGAACACTGAAGCTTTCTTT | CASSKGAFRSAAMNTEAFF
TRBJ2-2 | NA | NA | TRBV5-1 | TGCGCCAGCAGCTTAGAAGGGAACACCGGGGAGCTGTTTTTT | CASSLEGNTGELFF
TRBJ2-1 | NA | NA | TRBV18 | TGTGCCAGCTCACGATCTTTCCGGGACGATGAGCAGTTCTTC | CASSRSFRDDEQFF
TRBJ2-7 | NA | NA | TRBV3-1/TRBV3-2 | TGTGCCAGCAGCCAAGATCACAGGACAGCTTACGAGCAGTACTTC | CASSQDHRTAYEQYF
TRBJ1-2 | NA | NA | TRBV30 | TGTGCCTGGGGATGGAGGGTGGGCTACACCTTC | CAWGWRVGYTF
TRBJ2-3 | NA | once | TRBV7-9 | TGTGCCAGCAGCCCACAGGGGACTAGCACAGATACGCAGTATTTT | CASSPQGTSTDTQYF
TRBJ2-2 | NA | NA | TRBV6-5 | TGTGCCAGCAGTTACTTTCCGTCGGGAACCGGGGAGCTGTTTTTT | CASSYFPSGTGELFF
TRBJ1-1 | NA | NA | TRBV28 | TGTGCCAGCAGGGCCTATAGGTGGGGACAAAACACTGAAGCTTTCTTT | CASRAYRWGQNTEAFF
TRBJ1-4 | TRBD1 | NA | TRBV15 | TGTGCCACCAGCAGAGATCAGGGACAGGTCGTGCGGGGTGAAAAACTGTTTTTT | CATSRDQGQVVRGEKLFF
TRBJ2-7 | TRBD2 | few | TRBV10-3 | TGTGCCATCAGGAGGGGACTAGCGGGGAGAGGGGAGCAGTACTTC | CAIRRGLAGRGEQYF
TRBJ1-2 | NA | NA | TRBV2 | TGTGCCAGCAGGCCCGGACAAGGAAACTATGGCTACACCTTC | CASRPGQGNYGYTF
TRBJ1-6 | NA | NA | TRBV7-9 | TGTGCCAGCAGCTTGGACAGATCTGCCCCTCCCCTCCACTTT | CASSLDRSAPPLHF
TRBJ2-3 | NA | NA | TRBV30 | TGTGCCTGGAGTTGGAAGGGCCGAGACACAGATACGCAGTATTTT | CAWSWKGRDTDTQYF
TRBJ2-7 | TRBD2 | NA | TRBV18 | TGTGCCAGCTCAACTGGACTAGCAATTTCCCACGAGCAGTACTTC | CASSTGLAISHEQYF
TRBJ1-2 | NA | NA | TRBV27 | TGTGCCAGCAGTTTGGGACCGGACGTAGGGGCATACACCTTC | CASSLGPDVGAYTF
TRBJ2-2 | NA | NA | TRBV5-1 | TGCGCCAGCAGCTTGGCTTGGTTGGGCACCGGGGAGCTGTTTTTT | CASSLAWLGTGELFF
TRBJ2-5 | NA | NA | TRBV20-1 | TGCAGTGCTGGTGGGGCTTCGAGGGAGACCCAGTACTTC | CSAGGASRETQYF
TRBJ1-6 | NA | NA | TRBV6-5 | TGTGCCAGCAGTTCCCCCGAGAGTTCACCCCTCCACTTT | CASSSPESSPLHF
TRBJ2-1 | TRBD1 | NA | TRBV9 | TGTGCCACCTCGACAGGGGTTGGCAATGAGCAGTTCTTC | CATSTGVGNEQFF
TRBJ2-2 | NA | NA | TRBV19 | TGTGCCAGTAGTGAAAGGGGAGGCACCGGGGAGCTGTTTTTT | CASSERGGTGELFF
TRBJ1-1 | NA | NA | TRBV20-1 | TGCAGTGCTAGTGGAGGAGTCACTGAAGCTTTCTTT | CSASGGVTEAFF
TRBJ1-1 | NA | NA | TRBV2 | TGTGCCACCAGCAAGGGGGAAAACACTGAAGCTTTCTTT | CATSKGENTEAFF
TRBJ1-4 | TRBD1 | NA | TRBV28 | TGTGCCAGCAGTTTAACAGGGGCAACTAATGAAAAACTGTTTTTT | CASSLTGATNEKLFF
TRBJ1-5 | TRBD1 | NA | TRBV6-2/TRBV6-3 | TGTGCCAGCAGTTCCGTCAGGGGGCTCGGGGGTCAGCCCCAGCATTTT | CASSSVRGLGGQPQHF
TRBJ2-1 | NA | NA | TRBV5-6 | TGTGCCAGCAGCTTGGGATGGCGCGGAACTACCTACAATGAGCAGTTCTTC | CASSLGWRGTTYNEQFF
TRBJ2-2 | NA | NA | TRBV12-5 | TGTGCTAGTGGTCCCCTCCGGAGGGAGAACACCGGGGAGCTGTTTTTT | CASGPLRRENTGELFF
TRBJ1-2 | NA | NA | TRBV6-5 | TGTGCCAGCAGTTCCCTGGAGGGAGGCTATGGCTACACCTTC | CASSSLEGGYGYTF